This TCR beta chain was recovered during a study of cytomegalovirus exposure and HLA in healthy donors. The PCR used 60 Vbeta and 13 Jbeta primers. Repertoires were generated with immunoSEQ multiplex PCR, while TCRdb's copy carries only in-frame clones and drops some. The sample holds approximately 140,000 clones, 75% seen once. The germline gives CDR1 MNHEY, CDR2 SMNVEV (reference sequence). With V trimmed by 5 bases and J by 2 bases, 6 bases remained unmatched. The CDR3 extends over 14 amino acids. Whole-study findings and limits: Later, an analysis found that common viral pathogens appeared to be linked with several of the most significant clusters.

On this clone itself: Its cognate antigen is unknown.

The V and J genes are TRBV27 and TRBJ2-7; TRBD1 aligns across 7 bases. The TCR originated in a man aged 35-49 years in good health and CMV-seronegative. Material for sequencing was PBMCs. The CDR3 sequence is CASSPLGTAYEQYF. The CDR3 DNA follows: TGTGCCAGCAGTCCCCTTGGGACAGCCTACGAGCAGTACTTC.